This T cell receptor (beta chain) came from a study of T-cell memory formation after mild COVID-19. Broader study findings: Still unconfirmed is whether the second-wave clones peaking on day 37 recognized SARS-CoV-2. That cross-reactive memory joined was suggested by some responding clones appearing in pre-infection memory. Whereas later expanders leaned CD4+, clones contracting day 15 to 85 showed a balanced CD4/CD8 makeup. CD4+ contracting clones lay mainly in CM and EM, CD8+ ones in EMRA.

About this clonotype itself: Antigen: not known.

This CDR3 comprises 15 residues. With 6 bases clipped from V and 7 bases from J, the junction kept 13 bases outside the gene matches. TCRdb reprocessed the 5' RACE reads with MiXCR, giving one entry per CDR3 protein. The table has about 390,000 distinct CDR3 sequences, over 20% seen once; the top ten hold roughly an eighth. Sequenced material: PBMCs or a T cell subset sorted from them (not recorded which). The chain recombines TRBV12-3 or TRBV12-4 with TRBJ1-2; 8 positions match TRBD1. The receptor was isolated from an adult woman who had mild COVID-19 (a few samples of this study predate the infection). Cell type and time point are not known. The CDR3: CASSYAGQGGGGYTF. The CDR3 coding sequence is TGTGCCAGCAGCTACGCCGGACAGGGCGGAGGTGGCTACACCTTC.